This TCR beta chain was identified in a study of T cell responses to AZD1222 COVID-19 vaccine. Study results and caveats: Spike-specific TCR repertoires showed rising breadth and depth after two AZD1222 doses. Sampling captured repertoires only after the peak T cell response. The sample set comprised mostly white British donors with more females, and clonal diversity was possibly underestimated.

Investigators merged groups given second doses at roughly 4 or roughly 12 weeks. Clones were read by immunoSEQ multiplex PCR, and TCRdb kept only the in-frame ones, dropping some. Here the sample spans approximately 210,000 clones, just over 90% being singletons. About this clone: What it recognizes is unknown.

The J segment lost 7 bases and the V segment lost 7 bases, leaving 8 bases of the junction unmatched. The germline V gene encodes CDR1 LNHDA and CDR2 SQIVND (reference sequence). The CDR3 runs 14 residues. The receptor's source is an adult who received the AZD1222 COVID-19 vaccine. The chain has TRBV19 and TRBJ2-1, with 9 bases that match TRBD2. The input for sequencing was peripheral blood, taken 28 days after the second AZD1222 dose. The CDR3 spells CASTLLAGTNEQFF. In DNA form, the CDR3 reads TGTGCCAGTACTCTGCTAGCGGGAACTAATGAGCAGTTCTTC. The variable domain in full, completed from reference TRBV19 and TRBJ2-1, reads DGGITQSPKYLFRKEGQNVTLSCEQNLNHDAMYWYRQDPGQGLRLIYYSQIVNDFQKGDIAEGYSVSREKKESFPLTVTSAQKNPTAFYLCASTLLAGTNEQFFGPGTRLTVL.